The T cell receptor beta chain described here comes from a study of response to subunit inactivated influenza vaccine. Study results and limitations: T cells newly recruited by each seasonal influenza vaccination are few, the authors suggested.

The CDR3 has 15 amino acids. Trimming removed 6 bases from V and 1 base from J, with 16 bases in between. Germline CDR1 reads MDHEN; CDR2 reads SYDVKM. TCRdb independently ran MiXCR on the RT-PCR reads; one entry per CDR3 protein. The sample includes 400,000 to 550,000 distinct CDR3 sequences, about 25% of them seen just once. There are a few counts of this clonotype. The antigen is not known. This clonotype was sampled from a man aged 45-65 years who received an inactivated influenza vaccine. Material: CD4+ T cells sorted from PBMCs, obtained approximately 5 days after vaccination. The V and J genes are TRBV28 and TRBJ2-7; D possibly uses TRBD1 or TRBD2 (5 bases each). CDR3 in DNA: TGTGCCAGCAGCCTTACCGGGACCATGTCCTACGAGCAGTACTTC. This gives the protein CASSLTGTMSYEQYF.